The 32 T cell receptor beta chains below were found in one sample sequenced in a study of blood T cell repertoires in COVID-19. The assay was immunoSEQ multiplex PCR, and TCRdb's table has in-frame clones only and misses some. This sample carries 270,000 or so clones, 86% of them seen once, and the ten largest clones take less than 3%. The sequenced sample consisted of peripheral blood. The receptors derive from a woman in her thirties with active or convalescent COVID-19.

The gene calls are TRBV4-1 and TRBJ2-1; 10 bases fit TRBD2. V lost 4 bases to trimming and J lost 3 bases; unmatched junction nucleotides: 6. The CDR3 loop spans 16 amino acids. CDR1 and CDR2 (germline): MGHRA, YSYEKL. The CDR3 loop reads CASSRSGGPVYNEQFF. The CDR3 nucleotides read TGCGCCAGCAGCCGTAGCGGGGGGCCTGTCTACAATGAGCAGTTCTTC.

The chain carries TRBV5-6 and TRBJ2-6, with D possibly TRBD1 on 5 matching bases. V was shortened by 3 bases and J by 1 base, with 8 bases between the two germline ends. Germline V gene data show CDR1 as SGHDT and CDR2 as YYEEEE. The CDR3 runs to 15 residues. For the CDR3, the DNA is TGTGCCAGCAGCTGGGGCGTGTCTGGGGCCAACGTCCTGACTTTC. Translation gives CASSWGVSGANVLTF. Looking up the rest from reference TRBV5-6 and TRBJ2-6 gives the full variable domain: DAGVTQSPTHLIKTRGQQVTLRCSPKSGHDTVSWYQQALGQGPQFIFQYYEEEERQRGNFPDRFSGHQFPNYSSELNVNALLLGDSALYLCASSWGVSGANVLTFGAGSRLTVL.

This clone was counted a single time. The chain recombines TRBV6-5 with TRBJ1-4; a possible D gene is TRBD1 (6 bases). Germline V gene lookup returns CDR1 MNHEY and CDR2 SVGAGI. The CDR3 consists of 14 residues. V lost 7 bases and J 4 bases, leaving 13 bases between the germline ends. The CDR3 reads CASNPGQSNEKLFF. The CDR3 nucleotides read TGTGCCAGCAACCCGGGACAAAGTAATGAAAAACTGTTTTTT.

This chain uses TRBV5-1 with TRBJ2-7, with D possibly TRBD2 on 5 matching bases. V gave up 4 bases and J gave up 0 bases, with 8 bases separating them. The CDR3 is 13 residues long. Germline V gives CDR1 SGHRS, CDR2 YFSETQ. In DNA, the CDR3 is TGCGCCAGCAGCCTCGGGATCTCCTACGAGCAGTACTTC. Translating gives CASSLGISYEQYF.

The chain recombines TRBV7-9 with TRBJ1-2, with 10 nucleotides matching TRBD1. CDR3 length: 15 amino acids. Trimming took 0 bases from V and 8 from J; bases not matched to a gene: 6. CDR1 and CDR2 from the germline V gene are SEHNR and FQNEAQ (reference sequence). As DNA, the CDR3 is TGTGCCAGCAGCTTAGCGGGACAGGGGATGGGAGGCTACACCTTC. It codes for CASSLAGQGMGGYTF.

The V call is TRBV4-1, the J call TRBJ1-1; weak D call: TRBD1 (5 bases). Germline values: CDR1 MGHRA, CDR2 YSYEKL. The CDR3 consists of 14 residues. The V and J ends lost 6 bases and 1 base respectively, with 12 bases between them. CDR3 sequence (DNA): TGCGCCAGCAGTCTCCGGACAAAGAACACTGAAGCTTTCTTT. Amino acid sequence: CASSLRTKNTEAFF.

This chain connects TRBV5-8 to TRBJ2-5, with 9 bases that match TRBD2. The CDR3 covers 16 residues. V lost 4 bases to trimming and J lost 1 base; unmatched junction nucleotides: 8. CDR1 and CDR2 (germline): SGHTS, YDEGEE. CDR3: CASSNGASGVQETQYF. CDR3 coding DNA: TGTGCCAGCAGCAATGGGGCTAGCGGGGTCCAAGAGACCCAGTACTTC.

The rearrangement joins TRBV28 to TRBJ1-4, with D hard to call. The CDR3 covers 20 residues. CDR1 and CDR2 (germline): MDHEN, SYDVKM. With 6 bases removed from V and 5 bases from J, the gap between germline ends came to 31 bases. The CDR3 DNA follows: TGTGCCAGCAGAACGCACTACACCGGGAGCCCACGGAGCAACAATGAAAAACTGTTTTTT. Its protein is CASRTHYTGSPRSNNEKLFF.

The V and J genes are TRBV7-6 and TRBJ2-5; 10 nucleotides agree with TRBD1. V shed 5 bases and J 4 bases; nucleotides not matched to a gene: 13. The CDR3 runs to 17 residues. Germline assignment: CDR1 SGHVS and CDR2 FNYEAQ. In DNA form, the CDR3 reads TGTGCCAGCAGCGCGACCCCCTTCCGGACAGGGGGAGAGACCCAGTACTTC. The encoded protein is CASSATPFRTGGETQYF. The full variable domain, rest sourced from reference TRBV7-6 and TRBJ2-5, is GAGVSQSPRYKVTKRGQDVALRCDPISGHVSLYWYRQALGQGPEFLTYFNYEAQQDKSGLPNDRFSAERPEGSISTLTIQRTEQRDSAMYRCASSATPFRTGGETQYFGPGTRLLVL.

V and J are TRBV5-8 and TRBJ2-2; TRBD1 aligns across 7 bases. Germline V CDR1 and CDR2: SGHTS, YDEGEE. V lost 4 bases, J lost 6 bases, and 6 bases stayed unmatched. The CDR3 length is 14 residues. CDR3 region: CASSTGQRPGELFF. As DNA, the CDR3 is TGTGCCAGCAGCACGGGACAGAGACCCGGGGAGCTGTTTTTT.

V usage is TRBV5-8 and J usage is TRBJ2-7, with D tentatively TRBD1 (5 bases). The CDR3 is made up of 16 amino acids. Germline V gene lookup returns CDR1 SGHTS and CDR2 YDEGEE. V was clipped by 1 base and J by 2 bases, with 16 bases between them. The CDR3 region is CASSLISGIRPYEQYF. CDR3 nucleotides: TGTGCCAGCAGCTTGATTTCAGGGATCCGACCCTACGAGCAGTACTTC.

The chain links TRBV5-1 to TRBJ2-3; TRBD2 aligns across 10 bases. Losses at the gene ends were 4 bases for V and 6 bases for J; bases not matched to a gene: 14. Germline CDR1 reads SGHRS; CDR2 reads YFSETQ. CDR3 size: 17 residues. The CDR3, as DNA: TGCGCCAGCAGCCCCACTCCTAGCGGGGGTGTCTCGGATACGCAGTATTTT. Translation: CASSPTPSGGVSDTQYF.

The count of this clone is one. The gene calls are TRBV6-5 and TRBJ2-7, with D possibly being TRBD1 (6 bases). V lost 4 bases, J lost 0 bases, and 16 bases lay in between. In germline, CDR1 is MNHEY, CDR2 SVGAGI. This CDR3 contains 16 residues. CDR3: CASSSPRQAGSYEQYF. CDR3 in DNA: TGTGCCAGCAGTTCGCCCCGACAGGCGGGCTCCTACGAGCAGTACTTC.

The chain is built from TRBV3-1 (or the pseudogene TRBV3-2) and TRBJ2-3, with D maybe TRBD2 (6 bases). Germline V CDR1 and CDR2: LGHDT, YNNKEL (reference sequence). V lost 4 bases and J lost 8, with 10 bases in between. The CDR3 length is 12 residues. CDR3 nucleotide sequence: TGTGCCAGCAGCCGGGGGGATGGTACGCAGTATTTT. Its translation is CASSRGDGTQYF.

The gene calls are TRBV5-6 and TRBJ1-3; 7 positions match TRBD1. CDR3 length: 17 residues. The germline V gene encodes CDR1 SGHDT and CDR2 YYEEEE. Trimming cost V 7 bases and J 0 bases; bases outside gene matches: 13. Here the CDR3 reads CASPGLWRQGSGNTIYF. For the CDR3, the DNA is TGTGCCAGCCCTGGTTTGTGGCGACAGGGCTCTGGAAACACCATATATTTT.

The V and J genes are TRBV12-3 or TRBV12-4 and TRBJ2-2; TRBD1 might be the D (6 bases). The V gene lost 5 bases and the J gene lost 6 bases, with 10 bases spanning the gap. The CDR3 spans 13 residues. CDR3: CASSIRGSGELFF. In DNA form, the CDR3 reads TGTGCCAGCAGTATCAGGGGCTCCGGGGAGCTGTTTTTT.

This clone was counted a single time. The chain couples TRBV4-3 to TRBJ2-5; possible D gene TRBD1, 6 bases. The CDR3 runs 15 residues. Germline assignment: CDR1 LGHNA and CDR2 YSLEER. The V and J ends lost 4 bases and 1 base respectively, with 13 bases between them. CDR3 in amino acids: CASSPFPGVQETQYF. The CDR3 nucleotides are TGCGCCAGCAGCCCGTTTCCAGGGGTCCAAGAGACCCAGTACTTC.

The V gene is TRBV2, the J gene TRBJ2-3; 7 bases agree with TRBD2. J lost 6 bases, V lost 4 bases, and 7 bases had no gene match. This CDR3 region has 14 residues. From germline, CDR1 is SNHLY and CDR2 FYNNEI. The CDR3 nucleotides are TGTGCCAGCAGTGCGGAGACTAGCTGGGATACGCAGTATTTT. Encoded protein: CASSAETSWDTQYF.

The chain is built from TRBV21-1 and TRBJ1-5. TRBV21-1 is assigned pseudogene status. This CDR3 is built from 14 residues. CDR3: CASKRTYSNQPQHF. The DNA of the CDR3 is TGTGCCAGCAAGCGGACTTATAGCAATCAGCCCCAGCATTTT.

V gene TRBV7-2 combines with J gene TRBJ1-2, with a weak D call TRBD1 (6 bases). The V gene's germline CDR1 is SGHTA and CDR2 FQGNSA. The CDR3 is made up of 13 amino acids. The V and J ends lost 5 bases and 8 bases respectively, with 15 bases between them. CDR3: CASSTNRVGGYTF. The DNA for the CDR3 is TGTGCCAGCAGCACTAACAGGGTGGGGGGCTACACCTTC. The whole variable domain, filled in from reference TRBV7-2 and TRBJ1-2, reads GAGVSQSPSNKVTEKGKDVELRCDPISGHTALYWYRQSLGQGLEFLIYFQGNSAPDKSGLPSDRFSAERTGGSVSTLTIQRTQQEDSAVYLCASSTNRVGGYTFGSGTRLTVV.

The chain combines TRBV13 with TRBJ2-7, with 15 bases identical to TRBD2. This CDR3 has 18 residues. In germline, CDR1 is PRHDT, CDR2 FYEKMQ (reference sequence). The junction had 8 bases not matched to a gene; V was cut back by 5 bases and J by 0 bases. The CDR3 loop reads CASSPGTSGGQSSYEQYF. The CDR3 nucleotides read TGTGCCAGCAGCCCAGGGACTAGCGGGGGGCAGAGCTCCTACGAGCAGTACTTC.

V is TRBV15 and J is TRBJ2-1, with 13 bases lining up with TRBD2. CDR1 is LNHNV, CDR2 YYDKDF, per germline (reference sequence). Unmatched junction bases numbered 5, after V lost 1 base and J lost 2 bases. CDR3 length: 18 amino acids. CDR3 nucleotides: TGTGCCACCAGCAGAGGACTAGCGGGGGGCCTCACCTACAATGAGCAGTTCTTC. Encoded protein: CATSRGLAGGLTYNEQFF.

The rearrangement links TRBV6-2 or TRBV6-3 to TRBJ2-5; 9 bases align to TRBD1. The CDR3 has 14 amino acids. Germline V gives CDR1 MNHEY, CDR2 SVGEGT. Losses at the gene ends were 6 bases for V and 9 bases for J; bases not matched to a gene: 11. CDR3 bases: TGTGCCAGCAGCCGGGGACAGGGCGTAGGTCCCCAGTACTTC. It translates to CASSRGQGVGPQYF.

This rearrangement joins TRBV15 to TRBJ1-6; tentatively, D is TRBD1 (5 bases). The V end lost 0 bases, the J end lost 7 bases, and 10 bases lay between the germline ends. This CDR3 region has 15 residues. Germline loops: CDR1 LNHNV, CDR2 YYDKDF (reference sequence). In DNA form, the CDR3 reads TGTGCCACCAGCAGAGATTGGCCAGGGAATTCACCCCTCCACTTT. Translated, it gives CATSRDWPGNSPLHF.

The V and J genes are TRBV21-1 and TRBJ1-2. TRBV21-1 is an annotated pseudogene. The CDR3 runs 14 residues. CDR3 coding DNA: TGTGCCAGCAGCAAGAGGGACTACAGAGACGGCTACACCTTC. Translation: CASSKRDYRDGYTF.

CDR3 in DNA: TGTGCCACCAGTGATACAGGGAATCAGCCCCAGCATTTT. It specifies CATSDTGNQPQHF. V gene TRBV24-1 combines with J gene TRBJ1-5, with a weak D call TRBD1 (6 bases). CDR3 length: 13 residues. CDR1 is KGHDR and CDR2 is SFDVKD in the germline V gene. V was cut by 3 bases and J by 4 bases, with 6 bases left in between.

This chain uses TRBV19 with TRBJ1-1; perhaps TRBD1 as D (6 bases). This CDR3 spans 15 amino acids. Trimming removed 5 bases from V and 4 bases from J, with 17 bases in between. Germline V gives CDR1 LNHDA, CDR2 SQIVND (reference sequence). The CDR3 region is CASSHNRVGSTEAFF. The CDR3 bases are TGTGCCAGTAGTCATAACAGGGTGGGGAGCACTGAAGCTTTCTTT.

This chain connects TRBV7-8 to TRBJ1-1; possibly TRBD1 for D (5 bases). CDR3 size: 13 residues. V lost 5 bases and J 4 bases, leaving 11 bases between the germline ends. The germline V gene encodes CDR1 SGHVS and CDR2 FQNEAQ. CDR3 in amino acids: CASSHQGPTEAFF. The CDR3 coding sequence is TGTGCCAGCAGCCATCAGGGTCCCACTGAAGCTTTCTTT. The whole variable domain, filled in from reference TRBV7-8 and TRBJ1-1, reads GAGVSQSPRYKVAKRGQDVALRCDPISGHVSLFWYQQALGQGPEFLTYFQNEAQLDKSGLPSDRFFAERPEGSVSTLKIQRTQQEDSAVYLCASSHQGPTEAFFGQGTRLTVV.

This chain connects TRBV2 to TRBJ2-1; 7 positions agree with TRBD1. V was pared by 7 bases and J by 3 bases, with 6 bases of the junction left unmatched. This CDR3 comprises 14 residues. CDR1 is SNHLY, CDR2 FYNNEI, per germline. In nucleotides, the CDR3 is TGTGCCAGCACTGCCCGGGACAGCTACAATGAGCAGTTCTTC. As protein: CASTARDSYNEQFF.

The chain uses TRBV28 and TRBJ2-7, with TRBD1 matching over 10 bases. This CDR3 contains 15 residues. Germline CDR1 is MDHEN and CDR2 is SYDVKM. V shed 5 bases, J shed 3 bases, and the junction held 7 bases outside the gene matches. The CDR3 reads CASSTGTGAIYEQYF. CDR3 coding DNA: TGTGCCAGCAGTACGGGGACAGGGGCGATCTACGAGCAGTACTTC.

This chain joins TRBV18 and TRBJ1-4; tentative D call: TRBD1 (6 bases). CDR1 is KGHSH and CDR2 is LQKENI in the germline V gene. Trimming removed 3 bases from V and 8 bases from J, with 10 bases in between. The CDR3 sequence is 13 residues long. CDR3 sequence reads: CASSPTGLEKLFF. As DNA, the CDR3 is TGTGCCAGCTCACCCACAGGGTTGGAAAAACTGTTTTTT. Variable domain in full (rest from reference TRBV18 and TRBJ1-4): NAGVMQNPRHLVRRRGQEARLRCSPMKGHSHVYWYRQLPEEGLKFMVYLQKENIIDESGMPKERFSAEFPKEGPSILRIQQVVRGDSAAYFCASSPTGLEKLFFGSGTQLSVL.

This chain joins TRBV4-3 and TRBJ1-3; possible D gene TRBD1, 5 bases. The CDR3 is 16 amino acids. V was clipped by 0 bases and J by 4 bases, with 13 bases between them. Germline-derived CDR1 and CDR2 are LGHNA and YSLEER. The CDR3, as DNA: TGCGCCAGCAGCCAAGATATGGCCAGGGCGGGAAACACCATATATTTT. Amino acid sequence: CASSQDMARAGNTIYF.